The TCR beta chain under discussion was sequenced for a study of Ad26.COV2.S vaccination and SARS-CoV-2 variants. Of note for this clone: The junction and the germline gene differ at one end; a read error may be behind it.

The protocol was immunoSEQ multiplex PCR, while the TCRdb copy is restricted to in-frame clones and leaves out a portion. The sample contains 180,000 or so clones, roughly 85% of which appear only once. Sequenced here: peripheral blood, sampled after recovery from COVID-19. This sequence was found in a human donor who had recovered from COVID-19.

DNA for the CDR3: TGTGCCAGTACAGGGTATTATACTTCACCCCTCCACTTT. This encodes CASTGYYTSPLHF. V gene TRBV6-5 combines with J gene TRBJ1-6; D is perhaps TRBD1 (6 bases). CDR1 is MNHEY and CDR2 is SVGAGI in the germline V gene. This CDR3 is built from 13 residues.